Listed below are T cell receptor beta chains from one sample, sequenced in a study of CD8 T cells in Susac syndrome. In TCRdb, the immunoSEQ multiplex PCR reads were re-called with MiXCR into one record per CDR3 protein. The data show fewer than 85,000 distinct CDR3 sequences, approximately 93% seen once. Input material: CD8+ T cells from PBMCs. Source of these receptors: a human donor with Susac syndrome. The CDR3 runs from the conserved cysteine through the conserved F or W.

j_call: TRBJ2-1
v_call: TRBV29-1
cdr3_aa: CSVPMTYNEQFF

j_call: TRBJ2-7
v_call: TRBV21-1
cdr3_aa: CASSKATDSSYEQYF

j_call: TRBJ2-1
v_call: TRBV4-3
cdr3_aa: CASSQDPGLAGEYEQFF

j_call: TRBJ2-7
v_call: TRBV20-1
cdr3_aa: CSARDLSRDSYEQYF

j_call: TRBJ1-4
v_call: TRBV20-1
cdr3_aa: CSARDSTATNEKLFF

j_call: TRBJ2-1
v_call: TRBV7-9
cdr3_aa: CASSLNWNYNEQFF

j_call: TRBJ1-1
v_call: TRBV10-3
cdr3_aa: CAISESGSPNTEAFF

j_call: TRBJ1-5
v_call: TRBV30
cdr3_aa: CAWSPPDRFYSNQPQHF

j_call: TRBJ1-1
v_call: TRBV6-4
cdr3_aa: CASRQTGFGNTEAFF

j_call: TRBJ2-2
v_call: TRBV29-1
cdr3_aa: CSAEIGDTGELFF

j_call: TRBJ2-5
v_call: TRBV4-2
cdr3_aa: CASSQGRRSRGSQETQYF

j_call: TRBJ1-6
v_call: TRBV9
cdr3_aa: CASSPQGARDNSPLHF

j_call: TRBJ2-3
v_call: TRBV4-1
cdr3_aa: CASSQEGHPTPDTQYF

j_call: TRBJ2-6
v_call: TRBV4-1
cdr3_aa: CASSQDRTGVTGANVLTF

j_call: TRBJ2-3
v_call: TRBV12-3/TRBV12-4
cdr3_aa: CASKAVQTDTQYF

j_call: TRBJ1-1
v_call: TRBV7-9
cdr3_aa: CASSLATGEAFF

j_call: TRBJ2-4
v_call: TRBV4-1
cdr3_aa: CASSQDQSWQKNIQYF

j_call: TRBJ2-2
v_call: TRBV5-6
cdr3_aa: CASSPDTGELFF

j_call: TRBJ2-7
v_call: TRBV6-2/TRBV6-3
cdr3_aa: CASSDYGTGIQTYEQYF

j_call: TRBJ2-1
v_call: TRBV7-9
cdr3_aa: CASSSPRPVLGNEQFF

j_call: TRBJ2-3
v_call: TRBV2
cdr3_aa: CASSWGASRLSTDTQYF

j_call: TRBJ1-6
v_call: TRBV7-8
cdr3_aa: CASSFRDVSNSPLHF

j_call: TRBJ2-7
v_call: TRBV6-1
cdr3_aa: CAIPGLATEGEQYF

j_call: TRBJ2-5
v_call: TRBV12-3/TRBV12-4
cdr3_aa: CASRAGQGRRETQYF

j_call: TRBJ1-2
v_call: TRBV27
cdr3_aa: CASRTGGSGYTF

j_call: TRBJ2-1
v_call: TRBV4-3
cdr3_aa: CASSPSSGVYNEQFF

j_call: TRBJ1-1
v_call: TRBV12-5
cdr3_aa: CASGWGTGEAFF

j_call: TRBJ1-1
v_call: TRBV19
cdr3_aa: CASTPGAGTEAFF

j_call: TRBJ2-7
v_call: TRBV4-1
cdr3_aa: CASRGDGSSYEQYF

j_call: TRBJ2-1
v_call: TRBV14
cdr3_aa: CASSHKPSRTGSEQFF